These 13 T cell receptor beta chains originate from one sample sequenced in a study of beta chain features in type 1 diabetes. The sequenced template was cDNA made from the entire isolated RNA. Using immunoSEQ multiplex PCR, the repertoire was profiled, and TCRdb retains in-frame clones only, with some absent. The data contain 330,000 or so clones, over 10% of them singletons. Whole-study results and caveats: Across all four CD4+ subsets, people with type 1 diabetes showed modestly shorter TCRB CDR3s.

No antigen is known for these receptors. What was sequenced was naive CD4+ T cells from blood. The receptors were gathered from a woman aged 18-29 years with type 1 diabetes.

V and J are TRBV14 and TRBJ2-1, with D hard to call. This CDR3 is 13 amino acids long. The germline V gene has CDR1 SGHDN and CDR2 FVKESK. Trimming cost V 2 bases and J 8 bases, with 10 bases left between them. The CDR3 bases are TGTGCCAGCAGCCAAATCCTGGGCTATGAGCAGTTCTTC. Protein: CASSQILGYEQFF.

CDR3 DNA sequence: TGTGCCAGCAGTCCTCGTCCAGTCCCAGATACGCAGTATTTT. This codes for CASSPRPVPDTQYF. This chain links TRBV2 with TRBJ2-3; D unresolved. CDR1 and CDR2 from the germline V gene are SNHLY and FYNNEI. This CDR3 comprises 14 residues. Trimming pared 5 bases from V and 4 bases from J, leaving 13 bases between. Supplemented by reference TRBV2 and TRBJ2-3, the full variable domain reads EPEVTQTPSHQVTQMGQEVILRCVPISNHLYFYWYRQILGQKVEFLVSFYNNEISEKSEIFDDQFSVERPDGSNFTLKIRSTKLEDSAMYFCASSPRPVPDTQYFGPGTRLTVL.

A few counts support this clone. The chain carries TRBV25-1 and TRBJ2-5, with TRBD1 identical over 9 bases. The CDR3 has 15 residues. Germline lookup yields CDR1 MGHDK and CDR2 SYGVNS. V shed 1 base and J 5 bases; nucleotides not matched to a gene: 5. CDR3 sequence: CASSESGQGTETQYF. The CDR3 DNA reads as TGTGCCAGCAGTGAATCTGGACAGGGGACGGAGACCCAGTACTTC.

J is TRBJ2-2 and V is TRBV9, with 7 bases matching TRBD1. Germline V gene lookup returns CDR1 SGDLS and CDR2 YYNGEE. This CDR3 is 14 amino acids long. V lost 2 bases to trimming and J lost 5 bases; unmatched junction nucleotides: 3. CDR3 sequence reads: CASSVGQLTGELFF. The CDR3 nucleotides read TGTGCCAGCAGCGTGGGACAGCTGACCGGGGAGCTGTTTTTT.

The genes are TRBV4-1 and TRBJ2-4, with 7 bases that match TRBD1. The V segment lost 2 bases and the J segment 2 bases; nucleotides outside the gene matches: 3. The V gene's germline CDR1 is MGHRA and CDR2 YSYEKL. The CDR3 is 15 amino acids. CDR3 loop: CASSQLQGTKNIQYF. In DNA form, the CDR3 reads TGCGCCAGCAGCCAACTACAGGGGACCAAAAACATTCAGTACTTC.

A note on this clone: One end of the junction is discordant with germline, which a read error may explain. The chain employs TRBV15 and TRBJ2-1, with TRBD1 matching over 7 bases. Germline V gene lookup returns CDR1 LNHNV and CDR2 YYDKDF (reference sequence). This CDR3 is 15 amino acids long. The CDR3 nucleotides read TGTGCCACCAGCCGAGACAGGGTCCGAGGCAGTGAGCAGTTCTTC. Protein sequence: CATSRDRVRGSEQFF.

The CDR3 loop is CASSGDGSYGYTF. The CDR3 DNA is TGTGCCAGCAGTGGGGACGGGAGTTATGGCTACACCTTC. V usage is TRBV2 and J usage is TRBJ1-2, with D possibly being TRBD1 (5 bases). V lost 4 bases and J 5 bases, leaving 11 bases between the germline ends. Germline loops: CDR1 SNHLY, CDR2 FYNNEI. The CDR3 loop spans 13 amino acids.

The gene calls are TRBV30 and TRBJ2-7; a weak D match, TRBD2 (5 bases). From germline, CDR1 is GTSNPN and CDR2 SVGIG (reference sequence). This CDR3 has 12 residues. The V end was cut by 3 bases, the J end by 6 bases, with 12 bases between. Here the CDR3 DNA reads TGTGCCTGGAGCCGGGCGGGTGGCGAGCAGTACTTC. Amino acids: CAWSRAGGEQYF. Filled out from reference TRBV30 and TRBJ2-7, the complete variable domain reads SQTIHQWPATLVQPVGSPLSLECTVEGTSNPNLYWYRQAAGRGLQLLFYSVGIGQISSEVPQNLSASRPQDRQFILSSKKLLLSDSGFYLCAWSRAGGEQYFGPGTRLTVT.

The genes are TRBV30 and TRBJ2-4, with TRBD2 matching over 13 bases. The CDR3 contains 19 residues. CDR1 GTSNPN and CDR2 SVGIG come from the germline V gene (reference sequence). V gave up 4 bases and J gave up 4 bases; unmatched junction bases: 16. The CDR3 sequence is CAWKSDSSGLAGRKNIQYF. Written as DNA, the CDR3 is TGTGCCTGGAAGTCTGATTCCTCGGGACTAGCGGGAAGGAAAAACATTCAGTACTTC. The variable domain in full, completed from reference TRBV30 and TRBJ2-4, reads SQTIHQWPATLVQPVGSPLSLECTVEGTSNPNLYWYRQAAGRGLQLLFYSVGIGQISSEVPQNLSASRPQDRQFILSSKKLLLSDSGFYLCAWKSDSSGLAGRKNIQYFGAGTRLSVL.

The chain combines TRBV5-1 with TRBJ2-1, with 8 bases aligning to TRBD1. With V trimmed by 4 bases and J by 8 bases, 2 bases remained unmatched. Germline V gene data show CDR1 as SGHRS and CDR2 as YFSETQ. CDR3 size: 12 residues. The CDR3 protein is CASSLDRDEQFF. The CDR3 DNA is TGCGCCAGCAGCCTGGACAGGGATGAGCAGTTCTTC.

This chain joins TRBV5-4 and TRBJ1-2, with D hard to call. The CDR3 runs to 12 residues. In germline, CDR1 is SGHNT, CDR2 YYREEE (reference sequence). Trimming removed 2 bases at V and 6 bases at J, with 8 bases between. The CDR3 spells CASSFRLDGYTF. Here the CDR3 DNA reads TGTGCCAGCAGCTTCCGGTTGGATGGCTACACCTTC.

The genes are TRBV7-2 and TRBJ2-3, with 14 bases fitting TRBD2. The CDR3 runs to 16 residues. The junction had 7 bases not matched to a gene; V was cut back by 5 bases and J by 6 bases. CDR1 is SGHTA and CDR2 is FQGNSA in the germline V gene. The CDR3 bases are TGTGCCAGCAGCCTCGGACTAGCGGGGGGCCGGGATACGCAGTATTTT. Amino acids: CASSLGLAGGRDTQYF.

The sample holds a few counts of this clone. V gene TRBV14 combines with J gene TRBJ2-7; D is possibly TRBD2 (6 bases). This CDR3 has 14 amino acids. The germline V and J ends were trimmed by 4 bases and 3 bases, with 13 bases remaining between them. Germline assignment: CDR1 SGHDN and CDR2 FVKESK. CDR3 sequence: CASSLGLRVYEQYF. DNA of the CDR3: TGTGCCAGCAGCCTGGGACTTAGGGTCTACGAGCAGTACTTC.